The 9 T cell receptor beta chains in this list originate from one sample, sequenced in a study of technical replicates of blood from several donors. TCRdb keeps only in-frame clones here, not all; method: immunoSEQ multiplex PCR. The sample shows around 63,000 clones, roughly 98% of them seen only once. Sequencing input: T cells isolated from PBMCs. These receptors all stem from a human donor in good health.

The chain uses TRBV2 and TRBJ2-2, with no clear D. This CDR3 is 14 amino acids long. V lost 4 bases to trimming and J lost 9 bases, with 15 bases between them. The germline gives CDR1 SNHLY, CDR2 FYNNEI. The CDR3 reads CASSGLILSRELFF. The CDR3 DNA is TGTGCCAGCAGTGGACTGATCCTGAGCCGGGAGCTGTTTTTT.

The rearrangement joins TRBV21-1 to TRBJ2-7; the table's D call of TRBD2 was not tested on the DNA. TRBV21-1 is classified as a pseudogene. CDR3 length: 15 residues. CDR3 amino acids: CASSKTRGSRYEQYF. The CDR3, as DNA: TGTGCCAGCAGCAAAACAAGAGGCAGTCGGTACGAGCAGTACTTC.

This sequence joins TRBV6-1 and TRBJ2-7, with 11 positions matching TRBD2. The ends lost 6 bases at V and 3 bases at J; junction bases unmatched: 7. This CDR3 contains 15 residues. From germline, CDR1 is MNHNS and CDR2 SASEGT. The CDR3 sequence is CASSLLAGVYYEQYF. The CDR3 region has the DNA TGTGCCAGCAGCCTACTAGCGGGAGTTTACTACGAGCAGTACTTC.

The chain carries TRBV4-1 and TRBJ2-1; weak D call: TRBD1 (6 bases). Trimming stripped 0 bases from V and 2 bases from J, with 11 bases between. Germline lookup yields CDR1 MGHRA and CDR2 YSYEKL. The CDR3 has 16 amino acids. The chain's CDR3 is CASSQEVRGTYNEQFF. The CDR3 DNA reads as TGCGCCAGCAGCCAAGAAGTCAGGGGCACCTACAATGAGCAGTTCTTC.

This chain joins TRBV7-8 and TRBJ2-3; TRBD1 might be the D (6 bases). The germline gives CDR1 SGHVS, CDR2 FQNEAQ. The CDR3 extends over 16 amino acids. Trimming removed 5 bases from V and 0 bases from J, with 15 bases in between. The CDR3 region is CASSPGAGVSTDTQYF. The CDR3 DNA reads as TGTGCCAGCAGCCCAGGTGCAGGGGTGAGCACAGATACGCAGTATTTT.

The chain carries TRBV6-1 and TRBJ2-7, with TRBD1 matching 7 bases. The J segment lost 3 bases and the V segment lost 1 base, leaving 6 bases of the junction unmatched. This CDR3 comprises 15 residues. Germline loops: CDR1 MNHNS, CDR2 SASEGT. The CDR3 nucleotides are TGTGCCAGCAGTGAAGTCCCGGGACAGCTCTACGAGCAGTACTTC. This encodes CASSEVPGQLYEQYF.

V usage is TRBV27 and J usage is TRBJ1-2; 12 bases are a match to TRBD1. CDR3 size: 19 residues. CDR1 is MNHEY, CDR2 SMNVEV, per germline (reference sequence). J lost 1 base, V lost 5 bases, and 14 bases had no gene match. The CDR3 loop is CASSPKSGTGGTINYGYTF. The CDR3 coding sequence is TGTGCCAGCAGTCCAAAAAGCGGGACAGGGGGCACTATTAACTATGGCTACACCTTC.

CDR3 in amino acids: CASTPTPSSYNEQFF. DNA of the CDR3: TGTGCCAGCACCCCGACACCCAGCTCCTACAATGAGCAGTTCTTC. The chain combines TRBV11-2 with TRBJ2-1; D not resolved. Germline V lookup: CDR1 SGHAT, CDR2 FQNNGV. The CDR3 is made up of 15 amino acids. V gave up 7 bases and J gave up 0 bases, with 13 bases separating them.

The V and J genes are TRBV10-2 and TRBJ1-2, with TRBD1 matching over 8 bases. V lost 4 bases and J lost 4; bases outside the gene matches: 5. The CDR3 is made up of 14 amino acids. Germline V gene data show CDR1 as WSHSY and CDR2 as SAAADI. CDR3 nucleotides: TGCGCCAGCAGTGGGGACAGGTTGGCCTATGGCTACACCTTC. Amino acid sequence: CASSGDRLAYGYTF.